The 18 T cell receptor beta chains below were found in one sample sequenced in a study of shared clonotypes between healthy human individuals. Profiling relied on immunoSEQ multiplex PCR, and the TCRdb table lists in-frame clones only, not all of them. The sample includes over a million clones, roughly 97% of them seen just once. Input material: naive CD4+ T cells sorted from blood. Subset specified: CD45RA+ positively selected. These receptors all come from a man aged 25 to 40 in good health.

This sequence joins TRBV6-1 and TRBJ2-2, with D possibly matching TRBD1 (5 bases). The CDR3 is 15 amino acids. V lost 4 bases to trimming and J lost 4 bases, with 13 bases between them. Germline values: CDR1 MNHNS, CDR2 SASEGT. The CDR3 reads CASSADITTTGELFF. The CDR3 DNA follows: TGTGCCAGCAGTGCGGACATAACCACCACCGGGGAGCTGTTTTTT.

The chain is built from TRBV30 and TRBJ2-7, with D hard to call. CDR1 and CDR2 from the germline V gene are GTSNPN and SVGIG (reference sequence). The V end lost 3 bases, the J end lost 1 base, and 10 bases lay between the germline ends. The CDR3 covers 13 residues. CDR3 nucleotides: TGTGCCTGGAGAGTTGGTCCTTCCTACGAGCAGTACTTC. It encodes CAWRVGPSYEQYF.

This sequence joins TRBV7-9 and TRBJ2-3; 11 bases are shared with TRBD2. The length of the CDR3 is 19 residues. Germline V gives CDR1 SEHNR, CDR2 FQNEAQ (reference sequence). Unmatched junction bases numbered 13, after V lost 4 bases and J lost 1 base. The CDR3 reads CASSSPGSGRAFGTDTQYF. The CDR3 bases are TGTGCCAGCAGCTCCCCGGGTAGCGGGAGGGCCTTTGGCACAGATACGCAGTATTTT.

This rearrangement joins TRBV5-1 to TRBJ2-3; 11 bases match TRBD2. The CDR3 is 17 amino acids. The V and J ends lost 0 bases and 4 bases, in that order; junction bases with no gene match: 7. Germline CDR1 and CDR2: SGHRS and YFSETQ. The CDR3 here is CASSLVPLAGVSDTQYF. CDR3 sequence (DNA): TGCGCCAGCAGCTTGGTCCCACTAGCGGGAGTGTCAGATACGCAGTATTTT.

The rearrangement joins TRBV11-2 to TRBJ2-2; TRBD2 aligns across 9 bases. The CDR3 covers 16 residues. CDR1 is SGHAT, CDR2 FQNNGV, per germline. The V gene end was trimmed by 1 base and the J gene end by 6 bases; junction bases not matched to a gene: 6. CDR3 sequence (DNA): TGTGCCAGCAGCTTAGGTCGAGCGGGAGGTGCCGGGGAGCTGTTTTTT. Translated, it gives CASSLGRAGGAGELFF.

CDR3 coding DNA: TGTGCCAGCTCACCCAAGCGGGAGTACACCGGGGAGCTGTTTTTT. The encoded protein is CASSPKREYTGELFF. The chain has TRBV18 and TRBJ2-2; 8 nucleotides match TRBD2. The junction had 3 bases not matched to a gene; V was cut back by 3 bases and J by 3 bases. This CDR3 has 15 residues. CDR1 is KGHSH and CDR2 is LQKENI in the germline V gene.

V gene TRBV19 combines with J gene TRBJ2-1, with 9 bases aligning to TRBD1. This CDR3 is built from 15 residues. V was clipped by 5 bases and J by 4 bases; unmatched bases: 6. Germline V gene sequence: CDR1 LNHDA, CDR2 SQIVND (reference sequence). CDR3 nucleotide sequence: TGTGCCAGTAGTGCCGGGACAGGGAATTACAATGAGCAGTTCTTC. Residues: CASSAGTGNYNEQFF.

The J gene is TRBJ1-1, the V gene TRBV6-6; D is perhaps TRBD1 (5 bases). CDR3 size: 15 residues. Germline V gene lookup returns CDR1 MNHNY and CDR2 SVGAGI (reference sequence). Trimming cost V 2 bases and J 0 bases, with 10 bases left between them. The CDR3 sequence is CASSYVVGVNTEAFF. CDR3 nucleotides: TGTGCCAGCAGTTACGTGGTAGGGGTGAACACTGAAGCTTTCTTT.

The rearrangement joins TRBV11-2 to TRBJ2-7; tentatively, D is TRBD1 (6 bases). Germline V gene lookup returns CDR1 SGHAT and CDR2 FQNNGV. With 6 bases removed from V and 1 base from J, the gap between germline ends came to 13 bases. The CDR3 contains 14 residues. The CDR3 bases are TGTGCCAGCAGTCAAATCCAGGGGTCCTACGAGCAGTACTTC. It specifies CASSQIQGSYEQYF.

The rearrangement uses TRBV5-1 and TRBJ2-1; D may correspond to TRBD1 or TRBD2 (5 bases each). Per germline, CDR1 SGHRS and CDR2 YFSETQ. V was clipped by 2 bases and J by 5 bases, with 14 bases between them. This CDR3 has 15 amino acids. CDR3 sequence reads: CASSFGGGRDNEQFF. For the CDR3, the DNA is TGCGCCAGCAGCTTTGGGGGTGGGAGAGACAATGAGCAGTTCTTC.

The rearrangement joins TRBV10-1 to TRBJ2-2; D perhaps matches TRBD1 (6 bases). This CDR3 region has 13 residues. V was pared by 10 bases and J by 1 base, with 10 bases between. Germline CDR1 WNHNN, CDR2 SYGVQD (reference sequence). The chain's CDR3 is CATQDRNTGELFF. The CDR3 DNA reads as TGCGCCACCCAGGACAGGAACACCGGGGAGCTGTTTTTT.

The V gene is TRBV13, the J gene TRBJ2-1; D is unresolved. This CDR3 has 15 residues. Germline V gene sequence: CDR1 PRHDT, CDR2 FYEKMQ (reference sequence). Trimming left V 2 bases short and J 0 bases short, with 8 bases between. CDR3 loop: CASSLWVFSYNEQFF. The CDR3 region has the DNA TGTGCCAGCAGCTTATGGGTGTTCTCCTACAATGAGCAGTTCTTC. Full variable domain (rest looked up from reference TRBV13 and TRBJ2-1): AAGVIQSPRHLIKEKRETATLKCYPIPRHDTVYWYQQGPGQDPQFLISFYEKMQSDKGSIPDRFSAQQFSDYHSELNMSSLELGDSALYFCASSLWVFSYNEQFFGPGTRLTVL.

This rearrangement joins TRBV7-8 to TRBJ1-5; perhaps TRBD1 as D (5 bases). V was trimmed by 5 bases and J by 9 bases, leaving 14 bases between them. The germline CDR1 and CDR2 sequences are SGHVS and FQNEAQ. The CDR3 loop spans 13 amino acids. The CDR3 sequence: CASSIMTVGPQHF. DNA for the CDR3: TGTGCCAGCAGCATAATGACAGTCGGGCCCCAGCATTTT.

The chain couples TRBV7-2 to TRBJ2-7, with D possibly matching TRBD2 (7 bases). Germline CDR1 SGHTA, CDR2 FQGNSA. Trimming stripped 7 bases from V and 2 bases from J, with 15 bases between. The CDR3 runs to 14 residues. The CDR3 DNA sequence: TGTGCCAGCACTAGGGGGGGGCAGCCCTACGAGCAGTACTTC. The encoded protein is CASTRGGQPYEQYF.

The J gene is TRBJ2-2, the V gene TRBV5-1; D possibly corresponds to TRBD1 (5 bases). Looked up from germline, CDR1 is SGHRS and CDR2 is YFSETQ. The length of the CDR3 is 15 residues. V was shortened by 5 bases and J by 0 bases, with 11 bases between the two germline ends. CDR3 DNA: TGCGCCAGCAGGTCGACAGTCGCGAACACCGGGGAGCTGTTTTTT. Its protein product is CASRSTVANTGELFF. The entire variable domain, with the rest obtained from reference TRBV5-1 and TRBJ2-2, is as follows: KAGVTQTPRYLIKTRGQQVTLSCSPISGHRSVSWYQQTPGQGLQFLFEYFSETQRNKGNFPGRFSGRQFSNSRSEMNVSTLELGDSALYLCASRSTVANTGELFFGEGSRLTVL.

The chain carries TRBV5-4 and TRBJ2-7, with D possibly TRBD1 on 5 matching bases. This CDR3 comprises 14 residues. In germline, CDR1 is SGHNT, CDR2 YYREEE (reference sequence). V dropped 0 bases and J dropped 3 bases, with 10 bases sitting between them. The CDR3 DNA is TGTGCCAGCAGCTTGGACAGGCACCTCTACGAGCAGTACTTC. Amino acids: CASSLDRHLYEQYF.

The chain is built from TRBV5-5 and TRBJ1-5, with D possibly matching TRBD1 (5 bases). The CDR3 has 13 residues. V gave up 1 base and J gave up 4 bases, with 6 bases separating them. CDR1 and CDR2 (germline): SGHKS, YYEKEE (reference sequence). As DNA, the CDR3 is TGTGCCAGCAGCTTGTCAGGGAATCAGCCCCAGCATTTT. Amino acid sequence: CASSLSGNQPQHF.

The chain uses TRBV9 and TRBJ2-2, with a tentative D call TRBD1 (5 bases). Germline CDR1 is SGDLS and CDR2 is YYNGEE. Trimming left V 2 bases short and J 2 bases short, with 7 bases between. The CDR3 length is 14 residues. As DNA, the CDR3 is TGTGCCAGCAGCGTCCAGGGCAACACCGGGGAGCTGTTTTTT. Its translation is CASSVQGNTGELFF.